This T cell receptor (beta chain) was recorded in a study of T cells expressing NK-cell markers. CDR3 length: 14 residues. In germline, CDR1 is SGHRS, CDR2 YFSETQ. After re-calling the 5' RACE reads, TCRdb lists one entry per CDR3 protein, DNA absent. With hundreds of thousands of distinct CDR3 sequences in the sample, the ten largest clones hold about 4.2%. V usage is TRBV5-1 and J usage is TRBJ2-7. This TCR came from a woman aged 18 to 69 in good health. Sequencing used blood T cells: a sorted CD56 or NKG2C T cell subset, CD4+ or CD8+ T cells, or bulk PBMC T cells (not recorded which). This CDR3 reads CASSLAADHYEQYF.